The TCR beta chain described here comes from a study of shared clonotypes between healthy human individuals. About the research overall: Contributing individuals were a couple of females and three males aged 18 to 49.

The donors were all Caucasian adults (living in Nashville, Tennessee). It was across several immunoSEQ plates that each subset's genomic DNA was evenly split. Libraries were prepared by immunoSEQ multiplex PCR; TCRdb keeps only in-frame clonotypes and omits some of them. Of 450,000 to 500,000 clones detected, approximately 82% appear once; the ten largest clones hold around 12%. The CDR3 extends over 14 amino acids. Trimming pared 0 bases from V and 5 bases from J, leaving 11 bases between. Germline CDR1 reads LGHNA; CDR2 reads YSLEER. This receptor was identified in a woman aged 40 to 50 in good health. Some clones in this sample may be carry-over from other donors' samples. The chain recombines TRBV4-3 with TRBJ2-7; the D is unclear. Sequencing was performed on PBMCs. CDR3 region: CASSQDRNPHEQYF. The CDR3 bases are TGCGCCAGCAGCCAAGACCGCAATCCCCACGAGCAGTACTTC.